This section outlines one T cell receptor (beta chain) sequence together with its context. The antigen is undetermined. The data belong to a study of breast tumors, draining lymph nodes, adjacent tissues. Findings and limits, study-wide: Tumor TCR diversity was below lymph nodes but above nontumor tissue. Tumor and nontumor repertoires were significantly more similar in luminal-like than in basal-like breast cancer.

TCRdb reprocessed the multiplex PCR reads via MiXCR and lists one record per CDR3 protein. This table has approximately 120,000 distinct CDR3 sequences, approximately 22% appearing once. Trimming pared 6 bases from V and 4 bases from J, leaving 12 bases between. Germline lookup yields CDR1 MDHEN and CDR2 SYDVKM. The CDR3 spans 13 residues. Samples came from axillary lymph nodes draining the breast cancer. This chain connects TRBV28 to TRBJ2-5; D call uncertain. Sequencing was carried out using axillary lymph node tissue. The TCR comes from a female donor with breast cancer. Some clones in this sample may be carry-over from other donors' samples. DNA of the CDR3: TGTGCCAGCAGCACTGGGTTGGCAGAGACCCAGTACTTC. Protein sequence: CASSTGLAETQYF. The full variable domain, in which reference TRBV28 and TRBJ2-5 provide the parts outside the CDR3, is DVKVTQSSRYLVKRTGEKVFLECVQDMDHENMFWYRQDPGLGLRLIYFSYDVKMKEKGDIPEGYSVSREKKERFSLILESASTNQTSMYLCASSTGLAETQYFGPGTRLLVL.